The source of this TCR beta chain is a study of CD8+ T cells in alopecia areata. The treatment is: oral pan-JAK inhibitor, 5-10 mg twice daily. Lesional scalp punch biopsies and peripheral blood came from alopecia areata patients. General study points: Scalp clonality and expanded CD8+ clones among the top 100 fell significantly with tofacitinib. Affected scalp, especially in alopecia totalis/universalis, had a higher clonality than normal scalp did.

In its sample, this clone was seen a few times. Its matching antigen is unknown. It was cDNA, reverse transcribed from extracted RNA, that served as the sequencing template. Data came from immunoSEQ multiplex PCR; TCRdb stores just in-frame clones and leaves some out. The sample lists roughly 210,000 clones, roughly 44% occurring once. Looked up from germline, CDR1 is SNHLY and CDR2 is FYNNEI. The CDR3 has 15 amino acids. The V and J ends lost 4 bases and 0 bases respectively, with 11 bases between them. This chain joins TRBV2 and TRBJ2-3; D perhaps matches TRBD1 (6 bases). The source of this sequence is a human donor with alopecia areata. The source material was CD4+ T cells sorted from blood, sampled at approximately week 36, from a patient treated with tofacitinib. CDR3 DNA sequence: TGTGCCAGCAGTGCCAACAGGGCTAGCACAGATACGCAGTATTTT. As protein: CASSANRASTDTQYF.